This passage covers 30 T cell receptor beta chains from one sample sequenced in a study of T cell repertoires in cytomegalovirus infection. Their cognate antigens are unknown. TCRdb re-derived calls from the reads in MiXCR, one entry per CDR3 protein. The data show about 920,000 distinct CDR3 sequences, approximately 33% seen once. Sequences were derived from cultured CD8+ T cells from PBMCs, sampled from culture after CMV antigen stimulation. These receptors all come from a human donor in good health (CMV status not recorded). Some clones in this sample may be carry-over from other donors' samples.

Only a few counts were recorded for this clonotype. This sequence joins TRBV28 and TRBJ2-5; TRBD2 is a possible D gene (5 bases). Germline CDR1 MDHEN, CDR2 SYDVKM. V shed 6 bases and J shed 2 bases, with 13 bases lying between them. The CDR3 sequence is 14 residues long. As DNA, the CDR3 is TGTGCCAGCAGAGGGTGGACGGGACAAGAGACCCAGTACTTC. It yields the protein CASRGWTGQETQYF.

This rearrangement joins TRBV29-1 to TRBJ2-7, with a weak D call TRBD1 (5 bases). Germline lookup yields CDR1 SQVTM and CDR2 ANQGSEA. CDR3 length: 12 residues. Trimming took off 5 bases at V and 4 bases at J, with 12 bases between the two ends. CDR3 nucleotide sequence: TGCAGCGTTTTATACAGGCAGTACGAGCAGTACTTC. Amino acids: CSVLYRQYEQYF.

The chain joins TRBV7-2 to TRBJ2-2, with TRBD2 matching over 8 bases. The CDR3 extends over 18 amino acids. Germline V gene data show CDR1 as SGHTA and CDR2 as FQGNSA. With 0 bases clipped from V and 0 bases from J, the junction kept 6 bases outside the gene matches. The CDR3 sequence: CASSLALSGATNTGELFF. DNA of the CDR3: TGTGCCAGCAGCTTAGCGCTTAGCGGGGCGACGAACACCGGGGAGCTGTTTTTT.

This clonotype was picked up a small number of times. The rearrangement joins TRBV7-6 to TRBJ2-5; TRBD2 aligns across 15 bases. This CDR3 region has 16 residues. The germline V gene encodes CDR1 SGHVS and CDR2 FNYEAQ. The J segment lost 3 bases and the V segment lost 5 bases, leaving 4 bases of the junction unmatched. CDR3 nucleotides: TGTGCCAGCAGCCGGGGACTAGCGGGGGGAAAAGAGACCCAGTACTTC. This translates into CASSRGLAGGKETQYF.

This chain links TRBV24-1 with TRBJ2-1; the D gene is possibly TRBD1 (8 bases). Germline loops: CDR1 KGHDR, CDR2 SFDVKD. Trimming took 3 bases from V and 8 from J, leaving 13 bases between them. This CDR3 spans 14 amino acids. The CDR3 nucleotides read TGTGCCACCAGTGATGTAACAGGGGGGGATGAGCAGTTCTTC. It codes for CATSDVTGGDEQFF.

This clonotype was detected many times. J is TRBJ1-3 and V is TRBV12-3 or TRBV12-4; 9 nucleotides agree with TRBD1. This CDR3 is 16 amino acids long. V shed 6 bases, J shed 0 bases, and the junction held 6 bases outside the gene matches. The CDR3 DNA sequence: TGTGCCAGCAGCCGGGACAGGGCTGGCTCTGGAAACACCATATATTTT. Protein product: CASSRDRAGSGNTIYF.

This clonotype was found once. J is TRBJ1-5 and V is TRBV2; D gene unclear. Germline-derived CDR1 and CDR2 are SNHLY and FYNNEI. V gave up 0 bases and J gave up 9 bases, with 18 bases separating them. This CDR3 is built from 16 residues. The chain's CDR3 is CASSEAPGVVSRPQHF. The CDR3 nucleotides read TGTGCCAGCAGTGAAGCGCCTGGGGTTGTTAGTCGGCCCCAGCATTTT.

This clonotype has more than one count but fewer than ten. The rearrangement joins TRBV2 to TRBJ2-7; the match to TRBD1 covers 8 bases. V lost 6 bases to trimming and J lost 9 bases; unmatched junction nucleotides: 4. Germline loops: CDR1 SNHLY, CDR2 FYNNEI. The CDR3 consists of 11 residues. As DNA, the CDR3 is TGTGCCAGCAGGACAGGGGAAGGGCAGTACTTC. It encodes CASRTGEGQYF.

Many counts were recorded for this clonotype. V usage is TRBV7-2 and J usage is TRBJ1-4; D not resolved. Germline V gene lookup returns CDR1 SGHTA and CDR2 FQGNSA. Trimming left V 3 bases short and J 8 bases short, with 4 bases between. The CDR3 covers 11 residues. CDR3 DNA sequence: TGTGCCAGCAGCTTCGCCGAAAAACTGTTTTTT. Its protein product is CASSFAEKLFF.

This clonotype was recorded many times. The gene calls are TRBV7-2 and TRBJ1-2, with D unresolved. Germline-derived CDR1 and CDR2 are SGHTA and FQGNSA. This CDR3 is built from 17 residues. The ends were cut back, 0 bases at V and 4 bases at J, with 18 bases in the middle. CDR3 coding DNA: TGTGCCAGCAGCTTAGCCCTCCTAAGAGGGCGGGGCTATGGCTACACCTTC. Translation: CASSLALLRGRGYGYTF.

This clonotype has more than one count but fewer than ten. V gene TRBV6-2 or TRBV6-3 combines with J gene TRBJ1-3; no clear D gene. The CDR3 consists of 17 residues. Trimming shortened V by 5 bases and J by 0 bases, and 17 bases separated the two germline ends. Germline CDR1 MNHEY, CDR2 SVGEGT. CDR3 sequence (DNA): TGTGCCAGCAGTCCCGAAGGGAGAGAAAGCTCTGGAAACACCATATATTTT. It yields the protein CASSPEGRESSGNTIYF.

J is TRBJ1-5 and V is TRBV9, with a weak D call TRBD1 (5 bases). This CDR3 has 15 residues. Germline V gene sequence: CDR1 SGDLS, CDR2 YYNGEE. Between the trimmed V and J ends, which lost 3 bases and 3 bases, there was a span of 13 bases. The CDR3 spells CASSASGGYNQPQHF. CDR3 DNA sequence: TGTGCCAGCAGCGCCTCCGGGGGATACAATCAGCCCCAGCATTTT.

The CDR3 loop reads CASSPLAQGEYGYTF. The CDR3 DNA follows: TGTGCCAGCAGTCCCCTAGCCCAGGGGGAATATGGCTACACCTTC. This rearrangement joins TRBV6-1 to TRBJ1-2, with 7 bases fitting TRBD1. Germline CDR1 reads MNHNS; CDR2 reads SASEGT. The CDR3 totals 15 residues. Trimming cost V 5 bases and J 5 bases; bases outside gene matches: 11.

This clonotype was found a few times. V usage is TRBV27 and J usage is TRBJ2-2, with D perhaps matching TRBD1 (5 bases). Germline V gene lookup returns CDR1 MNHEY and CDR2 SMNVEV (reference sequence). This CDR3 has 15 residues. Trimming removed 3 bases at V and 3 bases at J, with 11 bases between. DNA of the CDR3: TGTGCCAGCAGTTTCGGAGTAGGGGACACCGGGGAGCTGTTTTTT. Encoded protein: CASSFGVGDTGELFF.

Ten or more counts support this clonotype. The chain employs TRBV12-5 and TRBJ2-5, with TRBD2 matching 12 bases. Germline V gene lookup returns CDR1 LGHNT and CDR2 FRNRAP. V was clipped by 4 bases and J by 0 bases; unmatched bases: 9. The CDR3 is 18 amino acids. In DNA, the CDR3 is TGTGCTAGTGGTTATTGGACTAGCGGGGATAACAACCAAGAGACCCAGTACTTC. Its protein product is CASGYWTSGDNNQETQYF.

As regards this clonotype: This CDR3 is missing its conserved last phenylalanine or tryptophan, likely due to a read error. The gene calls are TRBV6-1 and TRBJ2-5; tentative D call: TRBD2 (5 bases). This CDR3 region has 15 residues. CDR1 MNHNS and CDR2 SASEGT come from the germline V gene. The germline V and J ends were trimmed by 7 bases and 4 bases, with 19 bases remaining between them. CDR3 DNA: TGTGCCAGCAAAGAGGGTGCGGGTTTCCCAGAGACCCAGTACTCC. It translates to CASKEGAGFPETQYS.

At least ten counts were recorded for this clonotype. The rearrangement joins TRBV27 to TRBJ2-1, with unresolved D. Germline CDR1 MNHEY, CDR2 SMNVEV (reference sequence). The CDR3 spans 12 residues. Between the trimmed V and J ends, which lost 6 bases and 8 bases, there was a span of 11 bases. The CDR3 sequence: CASSPRSDEQFF. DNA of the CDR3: TGTGCCAGCAGCCCCCGGTCGGATGAGCAGTTCTTC.

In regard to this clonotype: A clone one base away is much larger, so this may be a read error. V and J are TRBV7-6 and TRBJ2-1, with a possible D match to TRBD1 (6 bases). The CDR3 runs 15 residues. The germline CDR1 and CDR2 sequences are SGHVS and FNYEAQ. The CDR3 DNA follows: TGTGTCAGCAGCCTACTCCGGACAGTCTACAATGAGCAGTTCTTC. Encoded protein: CVSSLLRTVYNEQFF.

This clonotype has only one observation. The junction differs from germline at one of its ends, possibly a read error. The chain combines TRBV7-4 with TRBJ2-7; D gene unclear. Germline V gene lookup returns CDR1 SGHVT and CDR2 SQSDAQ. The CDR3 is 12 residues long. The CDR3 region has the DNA TGTGTCAGCAGCTCGAAGGTCTACGAGCAGTACTTC. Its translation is CVSSSKVYEQYF.

The CDR3 bases are TGTGCCAGCAGCTTCGCCTCCTTGCTGTACGAGCAGTACTTC. It yields the protein CASSFASLLYEQYF. The rearrangement uses TRBV11-2 and TRBJ2-7, with D hard to call. The CDR3 runs to 14 residues. CDR1 is SGHAT and CDR2 is FQNNGV in the germline V gene. Trimming took 3 bases from V and 4 from J, leaving 13 bases between them.

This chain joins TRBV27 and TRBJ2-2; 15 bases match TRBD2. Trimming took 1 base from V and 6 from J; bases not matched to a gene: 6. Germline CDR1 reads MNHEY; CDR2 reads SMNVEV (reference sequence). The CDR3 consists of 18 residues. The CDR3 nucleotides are TGTGCCAGCAGTTTATGGACTAGCGGGGGGGCTCGGTCCGGGGAGCTGTTTTTT. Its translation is CASSLWTSGGARSGELFF.

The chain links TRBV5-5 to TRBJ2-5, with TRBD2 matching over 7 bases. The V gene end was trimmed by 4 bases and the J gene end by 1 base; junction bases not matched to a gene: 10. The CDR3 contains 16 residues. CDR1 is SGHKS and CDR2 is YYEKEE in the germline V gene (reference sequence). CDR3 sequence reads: CASSPGPSGGQETQYF. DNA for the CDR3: TGTGCCAGCAGCCCCGGGCCTTCGGGGGGCCAAGAGACCCAGTACTTC.

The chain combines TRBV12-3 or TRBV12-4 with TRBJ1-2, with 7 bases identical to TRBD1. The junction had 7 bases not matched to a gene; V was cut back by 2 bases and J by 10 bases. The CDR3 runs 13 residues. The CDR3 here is CASSLSRTGDYTF. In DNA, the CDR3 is TGTGCCAGCAGTTTATCCAGAACAGGGGACTACACCTTC.

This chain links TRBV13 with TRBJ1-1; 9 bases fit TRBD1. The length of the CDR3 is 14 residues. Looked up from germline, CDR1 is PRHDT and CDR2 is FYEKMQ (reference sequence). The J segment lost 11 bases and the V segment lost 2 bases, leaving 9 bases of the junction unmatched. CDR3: CASSLTNRGREAFF. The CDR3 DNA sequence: TGTGCCAGCAGCTTAACAAACAGGGGGCGCGAGGCTTTCTTT.

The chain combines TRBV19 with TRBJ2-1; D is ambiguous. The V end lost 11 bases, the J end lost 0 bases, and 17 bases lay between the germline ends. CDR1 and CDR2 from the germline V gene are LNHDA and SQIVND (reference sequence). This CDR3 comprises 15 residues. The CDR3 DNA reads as TGTGCCTCCTCAGAGGATCCCGCCTCCTACAATGAGCAGTTCTTC. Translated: CASSEDPASYNEQFF.

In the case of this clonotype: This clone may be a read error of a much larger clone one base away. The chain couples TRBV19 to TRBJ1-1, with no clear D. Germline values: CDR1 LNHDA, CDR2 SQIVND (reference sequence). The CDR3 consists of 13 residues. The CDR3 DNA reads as TGTGTCAGTTCTGCGGGCATGGCCACTGAAGCTTTCTTT. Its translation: CVSSAGMATEAFF.

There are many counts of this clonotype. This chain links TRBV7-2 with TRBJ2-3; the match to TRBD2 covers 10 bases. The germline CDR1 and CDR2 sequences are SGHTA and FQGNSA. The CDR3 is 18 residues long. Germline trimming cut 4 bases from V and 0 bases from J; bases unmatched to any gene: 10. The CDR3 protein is CASSSPLAGVFSTDTQYF. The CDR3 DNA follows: TGTGCCAGCAGCTCTCCCCTAGCGGGGGTTTTTAGCACAGATACGCAGTATTTT. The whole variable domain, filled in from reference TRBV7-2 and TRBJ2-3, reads GAGVSQSPSNKVTEKGKDVELRCDPISGHTALYWYRQSLGQGLEFLIYFQGNSAPDKSGLPSDRFSAERTGGSVSTLTIQRTQQEDSAVYLCASSSPLAGVFSTDTQYFGPGTRLTVL.

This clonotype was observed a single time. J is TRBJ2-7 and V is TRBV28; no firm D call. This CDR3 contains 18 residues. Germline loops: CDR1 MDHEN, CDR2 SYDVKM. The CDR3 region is CASSFTRKRVQSSYEQCV. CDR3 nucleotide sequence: TGTGCCAGCAGTTTCACCAGAAAAAGAGTCCAAAGCTCCTACGAGCAGTGCGTC.

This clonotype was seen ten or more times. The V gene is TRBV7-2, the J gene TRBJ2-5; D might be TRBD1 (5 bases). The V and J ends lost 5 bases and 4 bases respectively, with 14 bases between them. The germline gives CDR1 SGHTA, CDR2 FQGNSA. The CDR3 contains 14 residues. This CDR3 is CASSPGWGRETQYF. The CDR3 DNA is TGTGCCAGCAGCCCAGGGTGGGGCCGAGAGACCCAGTACTTC. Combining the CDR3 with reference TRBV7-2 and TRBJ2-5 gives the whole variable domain GAGVSQSPSNKVTEKGKDVELRCDPISGHTALYWYRQSLGQGLEFLIYFQGNSAPDKSGLPSDRFSAERTGGSVSTLTIQRTQQEDSAVYLCASSPGWGRETQYFGPGTRLLVL.

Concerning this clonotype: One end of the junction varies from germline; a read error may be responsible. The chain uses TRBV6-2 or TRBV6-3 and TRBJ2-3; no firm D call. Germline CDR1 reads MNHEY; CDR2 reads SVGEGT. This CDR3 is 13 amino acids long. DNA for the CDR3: TGTGACAGCAGCCGCGATGATTGGGATACGCAGTATTTT. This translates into CDSSRDDWDTQYF.